This is a list of T cell receptor beta chains from one sample in a study of OX40 agonist ivuxolimab in advanced cancers. Produced via immunoSEQ multiplex PCR; TCRdb's table is partial and in-frame only. Of more than 90,000 clones in the sample, roughly 80% were seen once. Material: CD4+ or CD8+ T cells sorted from blood, obtained in a trial of the OX40 agonist ivuxolimab. Receptors originate from an adult with an advanced solid tumor such as melanoma, head and neck, liver or kidney cancer. CDR3s include the opening cysteine and the closing phenylalanine or tryptophan. The order of the fields is clone size, J gene, D gene, V gene, CDR3 DNA, CDR3 protein. A D gene is named only where the DNA matches it firmly. A row's size may be missing; if present it is once, few, many or a size class.

.	TRBJ2-5	TRBD1	TRBV19	TGTGCCAGTAGCATGACAGGGGGACGCCTTGGGGAGACCCAGTACTTC	CASSMTGGRLGETQYF
few	TRBJ2-5	.	TRBV7-2	TGTGCCAGCAGCTTCTTAGAGGGAGAGACCCAGTACTTC	CASSFLEGETQYF
.	TRBJ2-2	TRBD2	TRBV2	TGTGCTCTAGCGGGGGGGCCTGCCGGGGAGCTGTTTTTT	CALAGGPAGELFF
.	TRBJ1-4	.	TRBV10-1	TGCGCCAGCAGTGAGTTCGGGCTTAATGAAAAACTGTTTTTT	CASSEFGLNEKLFF
.	TRBJ1-1	.	TRBV29-1	TGCAGCGTACTGGACTCGGGCACTGAAGCTTTCTTT	CSVLDSGTEAFF
.	TRBJ2-2	TRBD1	TRBV5-6	TGTGCCAGCAGCTACGGGACAGGGAGGGCCGGGGAGCTGTTTTTT	CASSYGTGRAGELFF
.	TRBJ2-1	.	TRBV4-2	TGTGCCAGCAGCCAAAGTGGCGAGAGGGGCAATGAGCAGTTCTTC	CASSQSGERGNEQFF
.	TRBJ1-5	.	TRBV7-2	TGTGCCAGCAGTTTAGACAATTTTCCCAATCAGCCCCAGCATTTT	CASSLDNFPNQPQHF
.	TRBJ1-3	TRBD1	TRBV18	TGTGCCAGCTCACCACCGAGGGGGCGAACCTCTGGAAACACCATATATTTT	CASSPPRGRTSGNTIYF
.	TRBJ2-4	.	TRBV11-2	TGTGCCAGTGGATCACGCGAAAACATTCAGTACTTC	CASGSRENIQYF
once	TRBJ1-1	.	TRBV15	TGTGCCACCAGCAGAGACCAGGGGTTGGCAGCTTTCTTT	CATSRDQGLAAFF
.	TRBJ2-7	TRBD2	TRBV7-2	TGTGCCAGCAGCTTAGAAGCGGGGGCCTACGAGCAGTACTTC	CASSLEAGAYEQYF
once	TRBJ2-7	.	TRBV5-6	TGTGCCAGCAGCGTTACAGGAGTCTCCTACGAGCAGTACTTC	CASSVTGVSYEQYF
.	TRBJ1-1	TRBD1	TRBV5-1	TGCGCCAGCGGACAGGGGAAGAACACTGAAGCTTTCTTT	CASGQGKNTEAFF
.	TRBJ2-2	.	TRBV19	TGTGCCAGTCACCAGGGGGGTTCCACGAGCGGGGAGCTGTTTTTT	CASHQGGSTSGELFF
few	TRBJ2-3	.	TRBV28	TGTGCCAGCAGTTGGGGCTCCCCGGCAGATACGCAGTATTTT	CASSWGSPADTQYF
.	TRBJ1-2	.	TRBV5-6	TGTGCCAGCAGCGGCGGGTGGGGCTATGGCTACACCTTC	CASSGGWGYGYTF
.	TRBJ2-7	TRBD1	TRBV29-1	TGCAGCGTGAGGGACAGGGGGAGTGAGCAGTACTTC	CSVRDRGSEQYF
.	TRBJ2-7	.	TRBV5-1	TGCGCCAGCAGCCCCAGAGGCGGGGGCCTGTACGAGCAGTACTTC	CASSPRGGGLYEQYF
.	TRBJ1-4	TRBD1	TRBV6-6	TGTGCCAGCAGTGGAACAGGGGATGAAAAACTGTTTTTT	CASSGTGDEKLFF
.	TRBJ2-7	.	TRBV28	TGTGCCAGCACTCTCTCCGGGTCGCCAGACTACGAGCAGTACTTC	CASTLSGSPDYEQYF
.	TRBJ2-7	.	TRBV28	TGTGCCAGCGCTGGACTTCGACGGACATCCTACGAGCAGTACTTC	CASAGLRRTSYEQYF
.	TRBJ2-2	TRBD2	TRBV6-5	TGCGCCAGCAGGGAGGGGTTGAACACCGGGGAGCTGTTTTTT	CASREGLNTGELFF
.	TRBJ2-7	.	TRBV7-9	TGTGCCAGCAGCCCGTTGGTAGGAGAAGCCTACGAGCAGTACTTC	CASSPLVGEAYEQYF
.	TRBJ1-6	.	TRBV7-9	TGTGCCAGCAGCAGCCGACAGGAAAATTCACCCCTCCACTTT	CASSSRQENSPLHF
.	TRBJ1-4	.	TRBV10-3	TGTGCCATCAGTGAGCGGGGAGCCGAAAAACTGTTTTTT	CAISERGAEKLFF
.	TRBJ1-1	.	TRBV7-2	TGTGCCAGCAGCCCGCGGGCAGGGGTTCGCGGCACTGAAGCTTTCTTT	CASSPRAGVRGTEAFF
once	TRBJ2-1	.	TRBV28	TGTGCCTCAGCAAGGCGAGGGGGCGGGGTCTTC	CASARRGGGVF
.	TRBJ2-3	.	TRBV27	TGTGCCAGCAGTTTATCCCGACAGGTTGAAACAGATACGCAGTATTTT	CASSLSRQVETDTQYF
.	TRBJ2-1	TRBD1	TRBV4-3	TGCGCCAGCAGCCAGGAGACAGGGGACAATGAGCAGTTCTTC	CASSQETGDNEQFF
.	TRBJ1-1	.	TRBV6-5	TGTGCCAGCAGAAATTTGAACACTGAAGCTTTCTTT	CASRNLNTEAFF
once	TRBJ1-5	.	TRBV19	TGTGCCAGTAGTAAATCTTCTGGACAGACTCAGCCCCAGCATTTT	CASSKSSGQTQPQHF
.	TRBJ1-1	TRBD1	TRBV5-1	TGCGCCAGCAGCCTTACAGGGGCAAACACTGAAGCTTTCTTT	CASSLTGANTEAFF
.	TRBJ2-1	.	TRBV18	TGTGCCAGCTCACCATCCCTAGCGAGGAACAATGAGCAGTTCTTC	CASSPSLARNNEQFF
.	TRBJ1-2	TRBD1	TRBV5-4	TGTGCCAGCAGCCAAGATGGGGACAGGGACTATGGCTACACCTTC	CASSQDGDRDYGYTF
.	TRBJ2-3	.	TRBV7-2	TGTGCCAGCAGCTTAGAGCCCGCGGGTACGCAGTATTTT	CASSLEPAGTQYF
.	TRBJ2-6	.	TRBV28	TGTGCCAGCCACTCTGGGGCCAACGTCCTGACTTTC	CASHSGANVLTF
.	TRBJ2-5	TRBD2	TRBV4-2	TGTGCCAGCAGCCTGAAGACTAGCGGGAGAACCCAAGAGACCCAGTACTTC	CASSLKTSGRTQETQYF
.	TRBJ1-2	.	TRBV4-2	TGTGCCAGCAGCCAAGAGAGATTGGGGGGGCCCTTCTATGGCTACACCTTC	CASSQERLGGPFYGYTF
.	TRBJ1-4	.	TRBV6-1	TGTGCCAGCAGTGATCCCAGGGCCAATGAAAAACTGTTTTTT	CASSDPRANEKLFF
.	TRBJ2-3	TRBD1	TRBV11-3	TGTGCCAGCAGCTCGACAGGGACAGATACGCAGTATTTT	CASSSTGTDTQYF
.	TRBJ1-5	.	TRBV5-1	TGCGCCAGCAGCCCGGGGGTGAATAAGCCCCAGCATTTT	CASSPGVNKPQHF
.	TRBJ2-7	.	TRBV5-8	TGTGCCAGCAGCTTACGTGGATCCTACGAGCAGTACTTC	CASSLRGSYEQYF
.	TRBJ1-3	.	TRBV19	TGTGCCGTTGGTGGAAACACCATATATTTT	CAVGGNTIYF
.	TRBJ2-7	.	TRBV4-2	TGTGCCAGCAGCCAGGGGGCTTCCCTAAGGCAGTACTTC	CASSQGASLRQYF
.	TRBJ1-4	.	TRBV7-2	TGTGCCAGCAGCTTAGACTTAGGGACTAATGAAAAACTGTTTTTT	CASSLDLGTNEKLFF
once	TRBJ1-3	.	TRBV2	TGTGCCAGCCGGACCGGAGGGCTAGGAGGAAACACCATATATTTT	CASRTGGLGGNTIYF
.	TRBJ2-3	TRBD2	TRBV5-1	TGCGCCAGCAGCTTGGAAGCTAGCGGCACAGGTACGCAGTATTTT	CASSLEASGTGTQYF